These 29 T cell receptor beta chains share one sample of origin, sequenced in a study of cytomegalovirus exposure and HLA in healthy donors. TCRdb's copy holds only in-frame clones and misses some; the assay was immunoSEQ multiplex PCR. The sample includes about 140,000 clones, roughly 81% of them seen just once. Sequenced: PBMCs. These receptors all stem from a woman in her thirties in good health and CMV-seronegative.

This clone has a single count. This chain uses TRBV5-6 with TRBJ2-2, with D maybe TRBD1 (6 bases). The V gene's germline CDR1 is SGHDT and CDR2 YYEEEE. There are 15 residues in the CDR3. Trimming took off 0 bases at V and 2 bases at J, with 8 bases between the two ends. CDR3 nucleotide sequence: TGTGCCAGCAGCTTGGGGACAGTAAACACCGGGGAGCTGTTTTTT. This codes for CASSLGTVNTGELFF. Full variable domain (rest looked up from reference TRBV5-6 and TRBJ2-2): DAGVTQSPTHLIKTRGQQVTLRCSPKSGHDTVSWYQQALGQGPQFIFQYYEEEERQRGNFPDRFSGHQFPNYSSELNVNALLLGDSALYLCASSLGTVNTGELFFGEGSRLTVL.

This sequence joins TRBV19 and TRBJ2-5, with 8 bases matching TRBD2. There are 15 residues in the CDR3. Germline trimming cut 9 bases from V and 5 bases from J; bases unmatched to any gene: 14. The germline CDR1 and CDR2 sequences are LNHDA and SQIVND (reference sequence). In DNA, the CDR3 is TGTGCCAGCACCCCGGAAACGGGGGGGTGGGAGACCCAGTACTTC. Translating it yields CASTPETGGWETQYF.

This chain joins TRBV19 and TRBJ1-2; D ambiguous. CDR1 LNHDA and CDR2 SQIVND come from the germline V gene (reference sequence). Between the trimmed V and J ends, which lost 3 bases and 2 bases, there was a span of 4 bases. The CDR3 consists of 12 residues. CDR3 DNA sequence: TGTGCCAGTAGTATGGCAAACTATGGCTACACCTTC. Its protein is CASSMANYGYTF.

This chain links TRBV6-9 with TRBJ1-5; 12 bases are shared with TRBD1. Germline V gene data show CDR1 as MNHGY and CDR2 as SVAAGI. Germline trimming cut 6 bases from V and 2 bases from J; bases unmatched to any gene: 11. The CDR3 totals 18 residues. Written as DNA, the CDR3 is TGTGCCAGCAGGTCACCACCGGGACAGGGGGCGGGCAATCAGCCCCAGCATTTT. Its translation: CASRSPPGQGAGNQPQHF.

The chain couples TRBV2 to TRBJ1-5; D might be TRBD1 (5 bases). The CDR3 is 15 residues long. Germline V CDR1 and CDR2: SNHLY, FYNNEI. Trimming cost V 3 bases and J 7 bases, with 16 bases left between them. The CDR3 loop reads CASSEFLGGVQPQHF. CDR3 nucleotide sequence: TGTGCCAGCAGTGAGTTTCTGGGGGGAGTCCAGCCCCAGCATTTT.

The chain employs TRBV19 and TRBJ2-3, with 8 bases aligning to TRBD2. The V segment lost 1 base and the J segment 0 bases; nucleotides outside the gene matches: 9. Germline V gene sequence: CDR1 LNHDA, CDR2 SQIVND (reference sequence). CDR3 length: 18 residues. CDR3 protein: CASSIASFRGGSTDTQYF. CDR3 nucleotide sequence: TGTGCCAGTAGTATAGCTTCCTTTCGGGGGGGGAGCACAGATACGCAGTATTTT. The entire variable domain, with the rest obtained from reference TRBV19 and TRBJ2-3, is as follows: DGGITQSPKYLFRKEGQNVTLSCEQNLNHDAMYWYRQDPGQGLRLIYYSQIVNDFQKGDIAEGYSVSREKKESFPLTVTSAQKNPTAFYLCASSIASFRGGSTDTQYFGPGTRLTVL.

This chain uses TRBV5-1 with TRBJ1-1; no clear D gene. Between the trimmed V and J ends, which lost 3 bases and 1 base, there was a span of 7 bases. This CDR3 has 13 residues. The germline gives CDR1 SGHRS, CDR2 YFSETQ. The CDR3: CASSYSGNTEAFF. For the CDR3, the DNA is TGCGCCAGCAGCTACTCAGGGAACACTGAAGCTTTCTTT.

This rearrangement joins TRBV9 to TRBJ1-4, with D perhaps TRBD1 (5 bases). Germline CDR1 SGDLS, CDR2 YYNGEE. The germline V and J ends were trimmed by 4 bases and 8 bases, with 18 bases remaining between them. The CDR3 contains 15 residues. CDR3 nucleotides: TGTGCCAGCAGCCGAGGACAACTGGGGGGGGAAAAACTGTTTTTT. Residues: CASSRGQLGGEKLFF.

The chain uses TRBV6-5 and TRBJ1-2, with TRBD1 as a possible D gene (5 bases). Germline CDR1 reads MNHEY; CDR2 reads SVGAGI. The CDR3 totals 13 residues. Trimming took off 5 bases at V and 4 bases at J, with 11 bases between the two ends. CDR3 bases: TGTGCCAGCAGTCAAGACAGACCCTATGGCTACACCTTC. This translates into CASSQDRPYGYTF.

The rearrangement uses TRBV7-9 and TRBJ1-2, with 7 bases fitting TRBD1. There are 14 residues in the CDR3. Per the germline V gene, CDR1 is SEHNR and CDR2 is FQNEAQ (reference sequence). Trimming cost V 0 bases and J 6 bases; bases outside gene matches: 4. The CDR3 is CASSLAGTDDGYTF. Here the CDR3 DNA reads TGTGCCAGCAGCTTAGCCGGGACAGACGATGGCTACACCTTC.

A single count supports this clone. A junction end diverges from the germline sequence, so it may reflect a read error. The chain is built from TRBV6-6 and TRBJ1-4; D might be TRBD1 (6 bases). Germline CDR1 reads MNHNY; CDR2 reads SVGAGI (reference sequence). The CDR3 contains 15 residues. Here the CDR3 reads CASSHSGTSNEKLFF. CDR3 nucleotides: TGTGCCAGCAGTCACTCCGGGACAAGTAATGAAAAACTGTTTTTT.

The chain employs TRBV7-2 and TRBJ2-3, with 11 bases identical to TRBD2. This CDR3 is built from 17 residues. The germline V gene encodes CDR1 SGHTA and CDR2 FQGNSA. V was clipped by 1 base and J by 1 base; unmatched bases: 4. CDR3 in DNA: TGTGCCAGCAGCTTAGGACTAGCGGGAAAAGGCACAGATACGCAGTATTTT. Encoded protein: CASSLGLAGKGTDTQYF.

The chain joins TRBV6-1 to TRBJ1-1, with 7 bases fitting TRBD1. Trimming at V came to 4 bases and at J to 2 bases, leaving 10 bases not matched to a gene. The CDR3 is 16 residues long. Germline V gene data show CDR1 as MNHNS and CDR2 as SASEGT. CDR3 sequence reads: CASSGTGVGPNTEAFF. In DNA, the CDR3 is TGTGCCAGCAGTGGAACAGGGGTTGGTCCAAACACTGAAGCTTTCTTT.

The chain combines TRBV11-2 with TRBJ1-3, with TRBD1 matching 8 bases. J gave up 4 bases and V 5 bases, and 10 bases lay outside the gene matches. Germline V lookup: CDR1 SGHAT, CDR2 FQNNGV. The CDR3 has 16 amino acids. The CDR3 bases are TGTGCCAGCAGCAACTACAGGGGGTCAACAGGAAACACCATATATTTT. Translating it yields CASSNYRGSTGNTIYF.

The chain combines TRBV19 with TRBJ2-3; 8 positions agree with TRBD2. The CDR3 is 13 residues long. The junction had 3 bases not matched to a gene; V was cut back by 5 bases and J by 5 bases. CDR1 and CDR2 (germline): LNHDA, SQIVND (reference sequence). The CDR3 bases are TGTGCCAGTAGTCCGGGGGGGGGAGATACGCAGTATTTT. Amino acids: CASSPGGGDTQYF.

V is TRBV19 and J is TRBJ1-4; TRBD1 agrees at 7 bases. From germline, CDR1 is LNHDA and CDR2 SQIVND (reference sequence). The trim removed 9 bases at V and 5 bases at J, leaving 6 bases unmatched. The CDR3 runs 13 residues. In DNA form, the CDR3 reads TGTGCCAGCGCCGGACAGGCGAATGAAAAACTGTTTTTT. Protein sequence: CASAGQANEKLFF. Using reference TRBV19 and TRBJ1-4 for the parts outside the CDR3, the full variable domain is DGGITQSPKYLFRKEGQNVTLSCEQNLNHDAMYWYRQDPGQGLRLIYYSQIVNDFQKGDIAEGYSVSREKKESFPLTVTSAQKNPTAFYLCASAGQANEKLFFGSGTQLSVL.

CDR3 nucleotide sequence: TGTGCCAGTAGCAGATCCCTTTTTAATTCACCCCTCCACTTT. Its translation: CASSRSLFNSPLHF. V is TRBV19 and J is TRBJ1-6; D remains unclear. The CDR3 spans 14 residues. V lost 6 bases, J lost 6 bases, and 12 bases lay in between. The germline V gene encodes CDR1 LNHDA and CDR2 SQIVND (reference sequence).

The chain couples TRBV5-4 to TRBJ2-7, with 10 bases that match TRBD1. V shed 4 bases, J shed 2 bases, and the junction held 12 bases outside the gene matches. This CDR3 is built from 17 residues. Germline loops: CDR1 SGHNT, CDR2 YYREEE (reference sequence). CDR3 coding DNA: TGTGCCAGCAGCCGACTCCCGGGACAGGGGACGACCTACGAGCAGTACTTC. Protein: CASSRLPGQGTTYEQYF. Together with reference TRBV5-4 and TRBJ2-7, the CDR3 gives the full variable domain: ETGVTQSPTHLIKTRGQQVTLRCSSQSGHNTVSWYQQALGQGPQFIFQYYREEENGRGNFPPRFSGLQFPNYSSELNVNALELDDSALYLCASSRLPGQGTTYEQYFGPGTRLTVT.

This clone has only one observation. The rearrangement uses TRBV6-1 and TRBJ2-6, with TRBD1 identical over 7 bases. Looked up from germline, CDR1 is MNHNS and CDR2 is SASEGT. This CDR3 spans 17 amino acids. V was clipped by 1 base and J by 4 bases; unmatched bases: 7. The CDR3 reads CASSEVFRGKGANVLTF. In DNA form, the CDR3 reads TGTGCCAGCAGTGAAGTGTTCAGGGGGAAAGGGGCCAACGTCCTGACTTTC.

V usage is TRBV6-1 and J usage is TRBJ2-7, with D perhaps TRBD1 (5 bases). The CDR3 runs to 12 residues. Germline V gives CDR1 MNHNS, CDR2 SASEGT. V was clipped by 8 bases and J by 3 bases, with 11 bases between them. The CDR3 loop is CASSRQNYEQYF. CDR3 bases: TGTGCCAGCTCGCGACAGAACTACGAGCAGTACTTC.

The genes are TRBV19 and TRBJ2-5; TRBD1 aligns across 8 bases. Germline CDR1 LNHDA, CDR2 SQIVND (reference sequence). V trimming: 6 bases; J trimming: 5 bases; junction bases outside the gene matches: 8. CDR3 length: 14 residues. The CDR3 protein is CASRKTGGGETQYF. The CDR3 DNA is TGTGCCAGTAGAAAAACAGGGGGTGGGGAGACCCAGTACTTC.

This sequence joins TRBV6-1 and TRBJ1-5, with 8 bases that match TRBD1. The CDR3 covers 12 residues. Germline trimming cut 8 bases from V and 5 bases from J; bases unmatched to any gene: 2. Germline CDR1 reads MNHNS; CDR2 reads SASEGT. This CDR3 is CASGQGDQPQHF. The DNA of the CDR3 is TGTGCCAGCGGACAGGGTGATCAGCCCCAGCATTTT.

V gene TRBV5-1 combines with J gene TRBJ1-2; 8 bases match TRBD1. Trimming at V came to 4 bases and at J to 5 bases, leaving 10 bases not matched to a gene. The CDR3 length is 15 residues. Germline values: CDR1 SGHRS, CDR2 YFSETQ. The CDR3 here is CASSGGTGEGYGYTF. CDR3 DNA sequence: TGCGCCAGCAGCGGAGGGACAGGAGAAGGGTATGGCTACACCTTC.

The genes are TRBV7-9 and TRBJ1-1, with D perhaps TRBD1 (5 bases). There are 14 residues in the CDR3. Germline V CDR1 and CDR2: SEHNR, FQNEAQ (reference sequence). The V and J ends lost 2 bases and 3 bases respectively, with 10 bases between them. CDR3 region: CASSLPAGYTEAFF. CDR3 coding DNA: TGTGCCAGCAGCTTACCGGCAGGGTACACTGAAGCTTTCTTT.

This clone was seen only a few times. The V and J genes are TRBV2 and TRBJ1-2, with 10 nucleotides matching TRBD1. The CDR3 consists of 18 residues. CDR1 is SNHLY, CDR2 FYNNEI, per germline. V lost 4 bases, J lost 0 bases, and 11 bases stayed unmatched. The CDR3 is CASSGLGTGVSPNYGYTF. CDR3 nucleotide sequence: TGTGCCAGCAGTGGTTTAGGGACAGGGGTGAGTCCTAACTATGGCTACACCTTC.

J is TRBJ2-2 and V is TRBV7-8, with 7 positions matching TRBD1. From germline, CDR1 is SGHVS and CDR2 FQNEAQ. J gave up 5 bases and V 5 bases, and 8 bases lay outside the gene matches. This CDR3 comprises 15 residues. The CDR3: CASSRTGTATGELFF. The DNA for the CDR3 is TGTGCCAGCAGCCGAACCGGGACAGCTACCGGGGAGCTGTTTTTT.

The gene calls are TRBV21-1 and TRBJ1-1; the DNA was not compared with TRBD1, the D call given in the table. TRBV21-1 is deemed a pseudogene. This CDR3 is 19 amino acids long. The CDR3, as DNA: TGTGCCAGCAGCAAAGTTCGACAGGGACCAAGACATCCGAACACTGAAGCTTTCTTT. Translated, it gives CASSKVRQGPRHPNTEAFF.

V and J are TRBV19 and TRBJ1-1; possibly TRBD1 for D (5 bases). This CDR3 contains 16 residues. Trimming stripped 5 bases from V and 4 bases from J, with 20 bases between. Germline lookup yields CDR1 LNHDA and CDR2 SQIVND (reference sequence). CDR3 DNA: TGTGCCAGTAGTCCAGAATCCGGGACGGGGGGCACTGAAGCTTTCTTT. Encoded protein: CASSPESGTGGTEAFF. The full variable domain, rest sourced from reference TRBV19 and TRBJ1-1, is DGGITQSPKYLFRKEGQNVTLSCEQNLNHDAMYWYRQDPGQGLRLIYYSQIVNDFQKGDIAEGYSVSREKKESFPLTVTSAQKNPTAFYLCASSPESGTGGTEAFFGQGTRLTVV.

This clone was counted ten times or more. Distinct nucleotide sequences in the sample also encode this CDR3. This chain joins TRBV11-2 and TRBJ1-6; no clear D gene. In germline, CDR1 is SGHAT, CDR2 FQNNGV. The CDR3 loop spans 13 amino acids. Trimming removed 0 bases at V and 6 bases at J, with 3 bases between. The CDR3 loop is CASSLDSNSPLHF. Written as DNA, the CDR3 is TGTGCCAGCAGCTTAGACTCTAATTCACCCCTCCACTTT.